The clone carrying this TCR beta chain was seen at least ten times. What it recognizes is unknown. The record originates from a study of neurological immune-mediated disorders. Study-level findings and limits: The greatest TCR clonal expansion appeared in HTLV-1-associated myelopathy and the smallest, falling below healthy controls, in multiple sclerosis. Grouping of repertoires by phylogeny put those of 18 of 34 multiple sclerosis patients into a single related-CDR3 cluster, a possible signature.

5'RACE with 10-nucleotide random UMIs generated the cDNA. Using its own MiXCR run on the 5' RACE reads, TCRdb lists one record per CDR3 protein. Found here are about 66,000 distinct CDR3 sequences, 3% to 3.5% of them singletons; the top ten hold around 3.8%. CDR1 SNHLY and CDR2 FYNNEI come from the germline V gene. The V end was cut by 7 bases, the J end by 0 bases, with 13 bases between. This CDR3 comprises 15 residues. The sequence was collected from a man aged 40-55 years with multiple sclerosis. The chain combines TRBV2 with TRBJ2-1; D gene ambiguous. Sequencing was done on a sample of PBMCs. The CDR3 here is CASNRLQSSYNEQFF. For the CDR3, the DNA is TGTGCCAGCAACCGACTTCAAAGCTCCTACAATGAGCAGTTCTTC.